This TCR beta chain was documented in a study of shared clonotypes between healthy human individuals. The CDR3 spans 15 residues. Trimming removed 3 bases from V and 3 bases from J; junction bases left unmatched: 5. The germline V gene encodes CDR1 SGHAT and CDR2 FQNNGV. A deep-level run was used for the assay. The repertoire was sequenced with immunoSEQ multiplex PCR; TCRdb's copy has only in-frame clones and lacks some. In the table there are about 640,000 clones, around 72% of which are singletons. This clone turned up a few times. Sequenced input: memory CD4+ T cells sorted from blood. Subset in this sample: CD45RA-negative fraction. This TCR came from a woman aged 25 to 39 in good health. The gene calls are TRBV11-2 and TRBJ2-1; TRBD1 agrees at 7 bases. The CDR3 DNA reads TGTGCCAGCAGCTTCTCGGGACAGAACTACAATGAGCAGTTCTTC. This gives the protein CASSFSGQNYNEQFF.